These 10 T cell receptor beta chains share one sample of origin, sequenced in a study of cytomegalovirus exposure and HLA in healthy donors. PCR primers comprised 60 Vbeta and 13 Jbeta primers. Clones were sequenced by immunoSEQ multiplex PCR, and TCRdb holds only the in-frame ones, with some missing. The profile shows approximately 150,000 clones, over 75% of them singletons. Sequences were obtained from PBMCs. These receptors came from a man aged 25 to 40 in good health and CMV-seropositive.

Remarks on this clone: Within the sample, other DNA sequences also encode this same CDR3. This CDR3 reads CASSFLGGYEQYF. The DNA of the CDR3 is TGTGCCAGCAGCTTCCTCGGGGGTTACGAGCAGTACTTC. The chain couples TRBV5-6 to TRBJ2-7; D possibly corresponds to TRBD2 (6 bases). The CDR3 has 13 amino acids. CDR1 is SGHDT and CDR2 is YYEEEE in the germline V gene. Between the trimmed V and J ends, which lost 2 bases and 4 bases, there was a span of 10 bases. Full variable domain (outside the CDR3, taken from reference TRBV5-6 and TRBJ2-7): DAGVTQSPTHLIKTRGQQVTLRCSPKSGHDTVSWYQQALGQGPQFIFQYYEEEERQRGNFPDRFSGHQFPNYSSELNVNALLLGDSALYLCASSFLGGYEQYFGPGTRLTVT.

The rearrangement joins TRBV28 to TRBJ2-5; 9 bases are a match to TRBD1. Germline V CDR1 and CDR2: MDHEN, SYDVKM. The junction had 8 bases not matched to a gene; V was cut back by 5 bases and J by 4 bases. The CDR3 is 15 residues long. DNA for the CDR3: TGTGCCAGCAGTGTAGGACAGGGGTTAGGAGAGACCCAGTACTTC. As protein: CASSVGQGLGETQYF.

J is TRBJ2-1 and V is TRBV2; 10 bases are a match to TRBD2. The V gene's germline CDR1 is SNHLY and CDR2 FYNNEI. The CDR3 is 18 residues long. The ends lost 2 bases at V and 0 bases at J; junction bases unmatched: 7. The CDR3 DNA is TGTGCCAGCAGTGAAAGGGGACTAGCGTTAAGCTCCTACAATGAGCAGTTCTTC. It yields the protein CASSERGLALSSYNEQFF.

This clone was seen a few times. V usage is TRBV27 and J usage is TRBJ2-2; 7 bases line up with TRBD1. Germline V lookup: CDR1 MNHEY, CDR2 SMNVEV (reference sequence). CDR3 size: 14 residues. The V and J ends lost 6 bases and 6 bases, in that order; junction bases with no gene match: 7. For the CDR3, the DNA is TGTGCCAGCAGGATGGCCACAGGGGCCGGGGAGCTGTTTTTT. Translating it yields CASRMATGAGELFF.

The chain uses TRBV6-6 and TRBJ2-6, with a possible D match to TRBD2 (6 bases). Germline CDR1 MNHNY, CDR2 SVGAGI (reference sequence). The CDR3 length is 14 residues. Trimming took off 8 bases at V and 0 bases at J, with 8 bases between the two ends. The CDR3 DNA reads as TGTGCCAGCCGGGAGACCTCTGGGGCCAACGTCCTGACTTTC. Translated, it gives CASRETSGANVLTF.

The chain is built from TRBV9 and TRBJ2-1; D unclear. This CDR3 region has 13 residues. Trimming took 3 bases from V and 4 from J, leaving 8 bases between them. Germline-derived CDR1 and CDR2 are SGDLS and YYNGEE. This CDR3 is CASSANLYNEQFF. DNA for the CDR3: TGTGCCAGCAGCGCAAACTTATACAATGAGCAGTTCTTC. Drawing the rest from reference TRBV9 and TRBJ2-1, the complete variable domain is DSGVTQTPKHLITATGQRVTLRCSPRSGDLSVYWYQQSLDQGLQFLIQYYNGEERAKGNILERFSAQQFPDLHSELNLSSLELGDSALYFCASSANLYNEQFFGPGTRLTVL.

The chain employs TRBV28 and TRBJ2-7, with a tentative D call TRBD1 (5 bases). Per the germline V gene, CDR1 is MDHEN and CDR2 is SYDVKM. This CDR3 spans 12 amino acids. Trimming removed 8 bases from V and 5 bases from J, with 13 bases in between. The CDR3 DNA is TGTGCCAGCCGAAGGGGTGGGGACGAGCAGTACTTC. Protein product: CASRRGGDEQYF.

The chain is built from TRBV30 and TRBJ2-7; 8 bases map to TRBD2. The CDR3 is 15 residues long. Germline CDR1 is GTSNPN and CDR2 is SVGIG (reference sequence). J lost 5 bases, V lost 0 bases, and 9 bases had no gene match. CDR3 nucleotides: TGTGCCTGGAGTGTCGGGACTAGTATGGGCGACGAGCAGTACTTC. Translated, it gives CAWSVGTSMGDEQYF.

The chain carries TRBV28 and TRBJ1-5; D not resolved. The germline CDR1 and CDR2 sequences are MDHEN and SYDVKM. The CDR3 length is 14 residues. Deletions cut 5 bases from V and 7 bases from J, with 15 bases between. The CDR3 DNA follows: TGTGCCAGCAGTACCCTTGGGAGGAAACAGCCCCAGCATTTT. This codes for CASSTLGRKQPQHF.

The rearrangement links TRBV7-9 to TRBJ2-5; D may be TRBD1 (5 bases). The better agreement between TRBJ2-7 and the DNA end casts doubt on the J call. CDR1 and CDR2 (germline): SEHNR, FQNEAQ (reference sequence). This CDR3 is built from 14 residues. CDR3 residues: CASSLVGAQGEQYF. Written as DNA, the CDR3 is TGTGCCAGCAGCTTGGTTGGGGCGCAAGGCGAGCAGTACTTC.